These 7 T cell receptor beta chains were sequenced from one sample in a study of response to subunit inactivated influenza vaccine. Each CDR3 protein gets one entry after TCRdb re-called the RT-PCR reads with MiXCR. The sample has under 850,000 distinct CDR3 sequences, about 18% seen once. Sequenced here: PBMCs from blood, sampled approximately 5 days after vaccination. These TCRs come from a man aged 45-65 years who received an inactivated influenza vaccine.

The chain carries TRBV5-1 and TRBJ2-1, with 9 nucleotides matching TRBD2. CDR1 is SGHRS and CDR2 is YFSETQ in the germline V gene. Trimming took 3 bases from V and 8 from J; bases not matched to a gene: 12. CDR3 length: 16 amino acids. This CDR3 reads CASSSYSGGLRYEQFF. The CDR3 coding sequence is TGCGCCAGCAGCTCCTATAGCGGGGGTCTCCGGTATGAGCAGTTCTTC.

The chain couples TRBV11-1 to TRBJ2-1; 11 nucleotides agree with TRBD1. Germline V lookup: CDR1 SGHAT, CDR2 FQDESV (reference sequence). The CDR3 runs 21 residues. Losses at the gene ends were 0 bases for V and 2 bases for J; bases not matched to a gene: 15. CDR3 coding DNA: TGTGCCAGCAGCTTAGCGACTCGGACAGGGGGCTTTTTGAACACCTACAATGAGCAGTTCTTC. As protein: CASSLATRTGGFLNTYNEQFF.

This clonotype was seen more than once but under ten times. V is TRBV18 and J is TRBJ2-7; 9 nucleotides agree with TRBD1. CDR1 and CDR2 (germline): KGHSH, LQKENI. CDR3 length: 15 amino acids. V trimming: 6 bases; J trimming: 4 bases; junction bases outside the gene matches: 10. The CDR3, as DNA: TGTGCCAGCTCGCTCCGGGACAGGGACACTTACGAGCAGTACTTC. Translating it yields CASSLRDRDTYEQYF.

For this clonotype: A read error may account for a junction end that differs from germline. The genes are TRBV7-2 and TRBJ1-1; maybe TRBD1 (6 bases). The CDR3 is 13 residues long. Germline loops: CDR1 SGHTA, CDR2 FQGNSA. The CDR3 DNA reads TGTGCCAGCAGCTCCCGAACAGGGACTGAAGGTTTCTTT. Translated, it gives CASSSRTGTEGFF.

Many counts were recorded for this clonotype. The chain joins TRBV12-3 or TRBV12-4 to TRBJ1-5, with no clear D. V was pared by 8 bases and J by 0 bases, with 8 bases between. The CDR3 contains 13 residues. The CDR3 nucleotides read TGTGCCAGCGCTCCAGCTAGCAATCAGCCCCAGCATTTT. This gives the protein CASAPASNQPQHF.

V usage is TRBV28 and J usage is TRBJ1-5; D remains ambiguous. The CDR3 is made up of 17 amino acids. V was clipped by 2 bases and J by 0 bases, with 14 bases between them. Germline V gene data show CDR1 as MDHEN and CDR2 as SYDVKM. The CDR3 DNA reads TGTGCCAGCAGTTTAACCCTGACTAGACATAGCAATCAGCCCCAGCATTTT. Its translation: CASSLTLTRHSNQPQHF. Full variable domain (missing parts from reference TRBV28 and TRBJ1-5): DVKVTQSSRYLVKRTGEKVFLECVQDMDHENMFWYRQDPGLGLRLIYFSYDVKMKEKGDIPEGYSVSREKKERFSLILESASTNQTSMYLCASSLTLTRHSNQPQHFGDGTRLSIL.

V is TRBV20-1 and J is TRBJ2-3; D is uncertain. This CDR3 has 15 residues. V dropped 0 bases and J dropped 8 bases, with 18 bases sitting between them. The V gene's germline CDR1 is DFQATT and CDR2 SNEGSKA (reference sequence). The CDR3 reads CSARETPWGKGTQYF. For the CDR3, the DNA is TGCAGTGCTAGAGAAACACCGTGGGGAAAGGGTACGCAGTATTTT.